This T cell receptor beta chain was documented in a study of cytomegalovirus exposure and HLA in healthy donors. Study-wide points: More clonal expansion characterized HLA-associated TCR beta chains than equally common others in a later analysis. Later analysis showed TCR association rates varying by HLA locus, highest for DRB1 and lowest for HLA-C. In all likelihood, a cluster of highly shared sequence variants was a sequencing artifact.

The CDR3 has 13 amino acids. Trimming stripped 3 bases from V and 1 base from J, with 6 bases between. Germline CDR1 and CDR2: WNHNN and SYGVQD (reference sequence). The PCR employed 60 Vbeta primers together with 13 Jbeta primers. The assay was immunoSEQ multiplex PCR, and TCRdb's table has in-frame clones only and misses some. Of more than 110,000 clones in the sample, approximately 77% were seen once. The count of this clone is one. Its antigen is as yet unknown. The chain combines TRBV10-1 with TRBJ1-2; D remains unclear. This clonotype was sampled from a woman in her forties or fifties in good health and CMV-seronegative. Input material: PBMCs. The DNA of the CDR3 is TGCGCCAGCAGTGAAGGGAGTAACTATGGCTACACCTTC. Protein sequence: CASSEGSNYGYTF.